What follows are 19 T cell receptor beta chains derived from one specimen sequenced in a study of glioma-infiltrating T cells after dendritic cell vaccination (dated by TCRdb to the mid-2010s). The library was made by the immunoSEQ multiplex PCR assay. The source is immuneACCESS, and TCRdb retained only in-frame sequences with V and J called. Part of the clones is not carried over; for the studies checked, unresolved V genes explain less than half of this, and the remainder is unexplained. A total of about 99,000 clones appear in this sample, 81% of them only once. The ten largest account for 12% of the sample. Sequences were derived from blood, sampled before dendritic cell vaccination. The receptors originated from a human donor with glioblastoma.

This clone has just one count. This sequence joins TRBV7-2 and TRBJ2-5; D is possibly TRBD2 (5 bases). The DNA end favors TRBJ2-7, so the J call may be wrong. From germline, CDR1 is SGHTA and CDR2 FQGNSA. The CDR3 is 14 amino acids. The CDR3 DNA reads TGTGCCAGCAGCCGTTACGGTCGGGACTACGAGCAGTACTTC. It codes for CASSRYGRDYEQYF.

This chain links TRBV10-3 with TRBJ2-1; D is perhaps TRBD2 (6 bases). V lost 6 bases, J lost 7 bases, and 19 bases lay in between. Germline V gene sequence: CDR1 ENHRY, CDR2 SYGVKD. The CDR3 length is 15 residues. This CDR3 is CAIRELGRGTNEQFF. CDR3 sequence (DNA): TGTGCCATCAGGGAATTGGGGCGGGGTACGAATGAGCAGTTCTTC.

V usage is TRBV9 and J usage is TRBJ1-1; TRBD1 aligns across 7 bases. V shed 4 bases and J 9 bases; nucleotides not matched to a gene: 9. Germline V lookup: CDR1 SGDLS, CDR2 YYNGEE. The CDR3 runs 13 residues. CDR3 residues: CASSPGTVGQAFF. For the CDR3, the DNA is TGTGCCAGCAGCCCAGGGACAGTCGGGCAAGCTTTCTTT.

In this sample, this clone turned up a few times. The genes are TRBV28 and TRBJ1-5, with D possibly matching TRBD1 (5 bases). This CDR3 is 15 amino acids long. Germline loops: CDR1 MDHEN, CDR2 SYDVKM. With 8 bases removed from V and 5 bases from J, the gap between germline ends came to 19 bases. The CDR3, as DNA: TGTGCCAGCTCGCCTGGGGGGAGGGTGGATCAGCCCCAGCATTTT. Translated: CASSPGGRVDQPQHF.

CDR3 DNA sequence: TGCGCCAGCAGCCTTAGACAGGGGGCCTTTGAAGCTTTCTTT. Translated: CASSLRQGAFEAFF. The V gene is TRBV5-1, the J gene TRBJ1-1; TRBD1 agrees at 10 bases. Germline-derived CDR1 and CDR2 are SGHRS and YFSETQ. CDR3 size: 14 residues. V was pared by 4 bases and J by 7 bases, with 7 bases of the junction left unmatched.

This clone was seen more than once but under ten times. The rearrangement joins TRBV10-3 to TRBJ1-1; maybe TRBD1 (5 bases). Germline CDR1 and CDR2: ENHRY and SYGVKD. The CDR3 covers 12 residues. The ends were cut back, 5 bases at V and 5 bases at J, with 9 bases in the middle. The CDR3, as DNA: TGTGCCATCAGTTGGACAAGGACTGAAGCTTTCTTT. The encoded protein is CAISWTRTEAFF.

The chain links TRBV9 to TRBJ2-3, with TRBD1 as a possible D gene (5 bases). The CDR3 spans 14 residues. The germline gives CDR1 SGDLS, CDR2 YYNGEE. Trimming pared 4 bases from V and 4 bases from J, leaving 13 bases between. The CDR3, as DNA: TGTGCCAGCAGCTTGCAAACAGGTTCAGATACGCAGTATTTT. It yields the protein CASSLQTGSDTQYF.

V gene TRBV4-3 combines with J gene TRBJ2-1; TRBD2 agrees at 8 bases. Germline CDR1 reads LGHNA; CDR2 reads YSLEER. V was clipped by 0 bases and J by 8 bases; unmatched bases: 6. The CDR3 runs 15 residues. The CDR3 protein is CASSQDQRGGYEQFF. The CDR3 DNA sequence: TGCGCCAGCAGCCAAGATCAACGGGGGGGCTATGAGCAGTTCTTC.

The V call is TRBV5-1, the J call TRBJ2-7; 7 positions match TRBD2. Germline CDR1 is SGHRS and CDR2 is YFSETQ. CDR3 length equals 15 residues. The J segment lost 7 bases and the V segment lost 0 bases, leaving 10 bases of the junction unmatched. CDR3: CASSLAGGGVGEQYF. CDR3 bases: TGCGCCAGCAGCTTGGCCGGGGGAGGGGTAGGGGAGCAGTACTTC.

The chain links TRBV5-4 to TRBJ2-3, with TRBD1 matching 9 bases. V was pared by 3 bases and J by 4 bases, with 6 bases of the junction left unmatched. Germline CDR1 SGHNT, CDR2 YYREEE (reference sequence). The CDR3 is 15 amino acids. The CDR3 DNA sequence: TGTGCCAGCAGCTCGAGGGACAGGGAAGCAGATACGCAGTATTTT. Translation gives CASSSRDREADTQYF.

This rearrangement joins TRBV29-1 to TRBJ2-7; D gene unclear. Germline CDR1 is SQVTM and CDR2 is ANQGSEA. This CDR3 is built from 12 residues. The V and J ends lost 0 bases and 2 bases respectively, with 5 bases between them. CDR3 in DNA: TGCAGCGTTGAAGACAGTCCCTACGAGCAGTACTTC. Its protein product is CSVEDSPYEQYF.

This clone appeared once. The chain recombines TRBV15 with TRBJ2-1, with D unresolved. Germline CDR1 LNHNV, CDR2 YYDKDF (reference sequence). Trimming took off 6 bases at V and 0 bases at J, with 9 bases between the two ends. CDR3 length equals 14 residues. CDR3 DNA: TGTGCCACCAGTTCGGCTAGCTCCTACAATGAGCAGTTCTTC. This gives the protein CATSSASSYNEQFF.

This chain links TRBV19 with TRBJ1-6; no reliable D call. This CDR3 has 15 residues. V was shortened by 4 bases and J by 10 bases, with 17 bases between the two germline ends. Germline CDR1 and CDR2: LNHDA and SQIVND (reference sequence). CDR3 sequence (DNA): TGTGCCAGTAGTAGTCCCCTCGGGGTGGGCTCACCCCTCCACTTT. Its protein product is CASSSPLGVGSPLHF.

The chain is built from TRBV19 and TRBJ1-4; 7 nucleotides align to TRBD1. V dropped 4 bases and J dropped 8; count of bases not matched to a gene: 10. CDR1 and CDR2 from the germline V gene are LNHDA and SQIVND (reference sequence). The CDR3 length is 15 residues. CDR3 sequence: CASSKITGAEEKLFF. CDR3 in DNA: TGTGCCAGTAGTAAGATAACAGGGGCCGAGGAAAAACTGTTTTTT.

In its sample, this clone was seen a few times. The CDR3 region is CASSQDRGEGQPQHF. The CDR3 DNA is TGTGCCAGCAGCCAAGATCGAGGGGAGGGTCAGCCCCAGCATTTT. The V gene is TRBV4-2, the J gene TRBJ1-5, with D possibly matching TRBD1 (5 bases). This CDR3 contains 15 residues. V shed 0 bases and J shed 6 bases, with 12 bases lying between them. The germline CDR1 and CDR2 sequences are LGHNA and YNFKEQ.

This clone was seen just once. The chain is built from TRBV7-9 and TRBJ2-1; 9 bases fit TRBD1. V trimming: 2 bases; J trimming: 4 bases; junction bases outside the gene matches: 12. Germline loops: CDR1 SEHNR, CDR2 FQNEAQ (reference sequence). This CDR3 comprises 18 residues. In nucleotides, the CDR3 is TGTGCCAGCAGCTTAAGAACACTCAGGACAGGGGTTTACAATGAGCAGTTCTTC. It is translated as CASSLRTLRTGVYNEQFF.

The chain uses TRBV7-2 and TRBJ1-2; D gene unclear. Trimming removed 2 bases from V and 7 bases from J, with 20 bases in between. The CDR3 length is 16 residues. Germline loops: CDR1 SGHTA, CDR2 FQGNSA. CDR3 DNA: TGTGCCAGCAGCTTAAGGAGAATACTACCTGGGTCTGGCTACACCTTC. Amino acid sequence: CASSLRRILPGSGYTF.

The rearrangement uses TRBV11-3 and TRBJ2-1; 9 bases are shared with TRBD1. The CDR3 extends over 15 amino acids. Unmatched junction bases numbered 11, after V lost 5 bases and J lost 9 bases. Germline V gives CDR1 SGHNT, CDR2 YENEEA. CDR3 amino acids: CASSLLTGGWSEQFF. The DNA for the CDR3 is TGTGCCAGCAGCCTGTTAACAGGGGGCTGGAGTGAGCAGTTCTTC.

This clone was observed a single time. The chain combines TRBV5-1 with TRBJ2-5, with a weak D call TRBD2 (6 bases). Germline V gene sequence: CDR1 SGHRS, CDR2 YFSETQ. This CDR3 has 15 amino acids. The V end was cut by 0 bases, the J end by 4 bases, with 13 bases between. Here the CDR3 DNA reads TGCGCCAGCAGCTTGGCAGGACTATTCCGAGAGACCCAGTACTTC. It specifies CASSLAGLFRETQYF. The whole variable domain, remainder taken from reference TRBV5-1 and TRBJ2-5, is KAGVTQTPRYLIKTRGQQVTLSCSPISGHRSVSWYQQTPGQGLQFLFEYFSETQRNKGNFPGRFSGRQFSNSRSEMNVSTLELGDSALYLCASSLAGLFRETQYFGPGTRLLVL.